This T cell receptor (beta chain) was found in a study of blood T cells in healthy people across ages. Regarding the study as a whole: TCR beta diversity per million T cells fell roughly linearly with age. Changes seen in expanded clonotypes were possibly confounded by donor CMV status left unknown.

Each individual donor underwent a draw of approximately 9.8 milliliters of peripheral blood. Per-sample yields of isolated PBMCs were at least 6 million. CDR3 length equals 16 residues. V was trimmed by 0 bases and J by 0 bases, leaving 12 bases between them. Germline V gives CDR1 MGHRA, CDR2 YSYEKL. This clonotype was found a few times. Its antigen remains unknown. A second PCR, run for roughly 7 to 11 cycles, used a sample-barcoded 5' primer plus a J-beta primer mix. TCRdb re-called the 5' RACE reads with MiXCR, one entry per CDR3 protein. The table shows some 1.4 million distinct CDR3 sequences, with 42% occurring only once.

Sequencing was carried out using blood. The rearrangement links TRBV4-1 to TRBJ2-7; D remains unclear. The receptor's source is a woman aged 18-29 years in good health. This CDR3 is CASSQDLALNSYEQYF. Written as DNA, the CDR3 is TGCGCCAGCAGCCAAGATTTGGCTTTAAACTCCTACGAGCAGTACTTC.